This T cell receptor beta chain comes out of a study of T cells expressing NK-cell markers. TCRdb re-analyzed the 5' RACE reads; it lists each CDR3 protein once, without DNA. With 400,000 or so distinct CDR3 sequences in the sample, the ten largest clones hold roughly 10%. This sequence was found in a woman between 50 and 59 years old in good health. The sequenced sample was blood T cells: a sorted CD56 or NKG2C T cell subset, CD4+ or CD8+ T cells, or bulk PBMC T cells (not recorded which).

The CDR3: CSARDSGSSEETQYF. The rearrangement uses TRBV20-1 and TRBJ2-5. Germline assignment: CDR1 DFQATT and CDR2 SNEGSKA (reference sequence). The CDR3 loop spans 15 amino acids.